These 14 T cell receptor beta chains came from one sample sequenced in a study of cytomegalovirus exposure and HLA in healthy donors. It was with 60 Vbeta and 13 Jbeta primers that the PCR ran. Measured with immunoSEQ multiplex PCR; TCRdb has only the in-frame clones, and not every one. Of approximately 100,000 clones in the sample, about 76% were seen once. The sequenced material came from PBMCs. Source of these receptors: a woman aged 40 to 50 in good health and CMV-seronegative.

On this clone itself: Since no conserved phenylalanine or tryptophan closes the CDR3, a read error is the likely cause. The chain has TRBV7-9 and TRBJ2-3; possible D gene TRBD2, 6 bases. V dropped 5 bases and J dropped 4 bases, with 13 bases sitting between them. The CDR3 consists of 14 residues. Germline V gives CDR1 SEHNR, CDR2 FQNEAQ (reference sequence). CDR3 coding DNA: TGTGCCAGCAGCCAAGACCGCGGGGCAGATACGCAGTATGTT. It is translated as CASSQDRGADTQYV.

This chain links TRBV28 with TRBJ2-1, with TRBD2 as a possible D gene (6 bases). This CDR3 comprises 15 residues. V lost 2 bases and J lost 5, with 13 bases in between. From germline, CDR1 is MDHEN and CDR2 SYDVKM. For the CDR3, the DNA is TGTGCCAGCAGTTTAAAGGGACTGATAAACAATGAGCAGTTCTTC. Its protein is CASSLKGLINNEQFF.

The rearrangement uses TRBV5-6 and TRBJ1-2; the match to TRBD1 covers 12 bases. This CDR3 has 14 amino acids. J lost 7 bases, V lost 4 bases, and 5 bases had no gene match. Germline V gene data show CDR1 as SGHDT and CDR2 as YYEEEE. CDR3 sequence reads: CASSAGTGGFGYTF. The CDR3 region has the DNA TGTGCCAGCAGCGCAGGGACAGGGGGCTTTGGCTACACCTTC. Filled out from reference TRBV5-6 and TRBJ1-2, the complete variable domain reads DAGVTQSPTHLIKTRGQQVTLRCSPKSGHDTVSWYQQALGQGPQFIFQYYEEEERQRGNFPDRFSGHQFPNYSSELNVNALLLGDSALYLCASSAGTGGFGYTFGSGTRLTVV.

This clone has a handful of counts. The chain links TRBV5-4 to TRBJ2-3; TRBD2 might be the D (6 bases). The CDR3 has 15 residues. V was cut by 8 bases and J by 0 bases, with 16 bases left in between. Germline-derived CDR1 and CDR2 are SGHNT and YYREEE (reference sequence). The CDR3 loop reads CASKRTTSSTDTQYF. CDR3 DNA: TGTGCCAGTAAACGGACTACGTCTAGCACAGATACGCAGTATTTT.

The chain has TRBV5-4 and TRBJ2-3; weak D call: TRBD2 (5 bases). CDR3 length: 15 amino acids. Trimming stripped 0 bases from V and 0 bases from J, with 8 bases between. Germline values: CDR1 SGHNT, CDR2 YYREEE (reference sequence). CDR3 in amino acids: CASSLEAVSTDTQYF. The CDR3 nucleotides are TGTGCCAGCAGCTTGGAAGCGGTTAGCACAGATACGCAGTATTTT.

This chain uses TRBV7-9 with TRBJ1-1; no clear D. The germline V gene has CDR1 SEHNR and CDR2 FQNEAQ (reference sequence). The CDR3 contains 13 residues. Between the trimmed V and J ends, which lost 1 base and 0 bases, there was a span of 3 bases. This CDR3 reads CASSLVVNTEAFF. The CDR3 bases are TGTGCCAGCAGCTTAGTAGTGAACACTGAAGCTTTCTTT.

The chain recombines TRBV6-5 with TRBJ2-2; 10 positions agree with TRBD1. CDR3 length: 14 residues. The germline CDR1 and CDR2 sequences are MNHEY and SVGAGI. J gave up 7 bases and V 6 bases, and 5 bases lay outside the gene matches. CDR3 in DNA: TGTGCCAGCAGGGGACAGGGGCTGGTCGGGGAGCTGTTTTTT. Amino acids: CASRGQGLVGELFF.

J is TRBJ2-4 and V is TRBV9; possibly TRBD2 for D (5 bases). The CDR3 contains 17 residues. CDR1 is SGDLS, CDR2 YYNGEE, per germline. Between the trimmed V and J ends, which lost 4 bases and 3 bases, there was a span of 20 bases. The CDR3 loop is CASSPGFSGSLKNIQYF. Here the CDR3 DNA reads TGTGCCAGCAGCCCCGGTTTTTCGGGGAGCCTCAAAAACATTCAGTACTTC.

CDR3 loop: CASTLRGGSGYTF. CDR3 in DNA: TGTGCCAGCACCTTACGGGGGGGAAGCGGCTACACCTTC. This rearrangement joins TRBV6-1 to TRBJ1-2; perhaps TRBD1 as D (5 bases). Trimming shortened V by 7 bases and J by 8 bases, and 17 bases separated the two germline ends. Germline values: CDR1 MNHNS, CDR2 SASEGT. CDR3 length: 13 amino acids.

This clone was found once. The rearrangement links TRBV7-8 to TRBJ2-7; 10 bases map to TRBD1. V trimming: 2 bases; J trimming: 5 bases; junction bases outside the gene matches: 6. The CDR3 totals 15 residues. Germline-derived CDR1 and CDR2 are SGHVS and FQNEAQ. CDR3 bases: TGTGCCAGCAGCTTAACCGGGACAGGGGTCCACGAGCAGTACTTC. It is translated as CASSLTGTGVHEQYF.

This chain uses TRBV7-9 with TRBJ1-1, with unresolved D. From germline, CDR1 is SEHNR and CDR2 FQNEAQ (reference sequence). V gave up 5 bases and J gave up 4 bases, with 11 bases separating them. The CDR3 runs to 13 residues. The CDR3 spells CASSPQLGTEAFF. CDR3 nucleotides: TGTGCCAGCAGCCCACAGCTCGGCACTGAAGCTTTCTTT.

V and J are TRBV11-2 and TRBJ2-3; 11 bases line up with TRBD2. V gave up 5 bases and J gave up 6 bases; unmatched junction bases: 4. Germline V CDR1 and CDR2: SGHAT, FQNNGV. The CDR3 length is 14 residues. CDR3 nucleotide sequence: TGTGCCAGCAGCCCGACTAGCGGGGCCGATACGCAGTATTTT. It codes for CASSPTSGADTQYF.

This clone was found a few times. The CDR3 DNA follows: TGTGCCAGCAGCACCGCTTGCGGTACGCAGTATTTT. Amino acids: CASSTACGTQYF. This chain links TRBV21-1 with TRBJ2-3; the table's D call, TRBD2, has no DNA check behind it. TRBV21-1 is a documented pseudogene. The CDR3 is made up of 12 amino acids.

The rearrangement joins TRBV4-1 to TRBJ1-3, with D perhaps matching TRBD1 (5 bases). V gave up 0 bases and J gave up 3 bases, with 12 bases separating them. The CDR3 consists of 16 residues. The V gene's germline CDR1 is MGHRA and CDR2 YSYEKL. The CDR3, as DNA: TGCGCCAGCAGCCAAGATCCCAGGGCTGGTGGAAACACCATATATTTT. It is translated as CASSQDPRAGGNTIYF.